A single sample is the source of the 30 T cell receptor beta chains below, sequenced in a study of blood T cell repertoires in COVID-19. Generated by immunoSEQ multiplex PCR, the TCRdb table keeps only in-frame clones and is missing some. The sample includes 25,000 to 30,000 clones, around 90% of them seen just once. Sequencing used peripheral blood. The receptors were gathered from a human donor in a cohort sampled during active COVID-19. The donor label of this sample is uncertain.

This chain joins TRBV13 and TRBJ1-6, with D possibly being TRBD1 (6 bases). The CDR3 contains 14 residues. The ends were cut back, 4 bases at V and 3 bases at J, with 7 bases in the middle. Germline CDR1 is PRHDT and CDR2 is FYEKMQ (reference sequence). In DNA form, the CDR3 reads TGTGCCAGCAGCTCACAGGGCTATAATTCACCCCTCCACTTT. Its protein is CASSSQGYNSPLHF.

The CDR3 DNA follows: TGTGCCAGCAGCTTGTTGGGGGCTGTGTACGAGCAGTACTTC. Protein product: CASSLLGAVYEQYF. This chain uses TRBV5-6 with TRBJ2-7; D is possibly TRBD1 (6 bases). Germline V gene data show CDR1 as SGHDT and CDR2 as YYEEEE. This CDR3 is 14 amino acids long. Trimming pared 1 base from V and 4 bases from J, leaving 12 bases between.

V is TRBV10-3 and J is TRBJ2-1; D perhaps matches TRBD2 (5 bases). Trimming pared 10 bases from V and 2 bases from J, leaving 9 bases between. This CDR3 is 12 amino acids long. The germline gives CDR1 ENHRY, CDR2 SYGVKD. The CDR3 loop reads CATTGTYNEQFF. The CDR3 DNA reads as TGTGCCACTACGGGGACCTACAATGAGCAGTTCTTC.

The chain uses TRBV5-1 and TRBJ1-5; maybe TRBD1 (5 bases). The length of the CDR3 is 15 residues. Trimming pared 4 bases from V and 4 bases from J, leaving 15 bases between. Germline V lookup: CDR1 SGHRS, CDR2 YFSETQ. DNA of the CDR3: TGCGCCAGCAGCCCTAGACAGCGTAAAAATCAGCCCCAGCATTTT. It codes for CASSPRQRKNQPQHF.

This clone occurred a few times. The chain couples TRBV5-1 to TRBJ2-3; no clear D. V was cut by 0 bases and J by 1 base, with 15 bases left in between. Germline CDR1 is SGHRS and CDR2 is YFSETQ. The CDR3 is 17 amino acids. The CDR3 region is CASSLGAILSGTDTQYF. The CDR3 DNA follows: TGCGCCAGCAGCTTGGGGGCGATACTCTCTGGCACAGATACGCAGTATTTT.

The rearrangement uses TRBV14 and TRBJ1-1; D possibly corresponds to TRBD1 (5 bases). Germline loops: CDR1 SGHDN, CDR2 FVKESK. The CDR3 length is 14 residues. With 4 bases removed from V and 0 bases from J, the gap between germline ends came to 9 bases. CDR3 in amino acids: CASSLKGVNTEAFF. The CDR3 nucleotides read TGTGCCAGCAGCCTTAAAGGGGTGAACACTGAAGCTTTCTTT. Drawing the rest from reference TRBV14 and TRBJ1-1, the complete variable domain is EAGVTQFPSHSVIEKGQTVTLRCDPISGHDNLYWYRRVMGKEIKFLLHFVKESKQDESGMPNNRFLAERTGGTYSTLKVQPAELEDSGVYFCASSLKGVNTEAFFGQGTRLTVV.

CDR3 sequence reads: CASSSPGLAGGYEQYF. For the CDR3, the DNA is TGTGCCAGCAGCTCACCGGGACTAGCGGGGGGATACGAGCAGTACTTC. This chain uses TRBV6-2 or TRBV6-3 with TRBJ2-7, with 15 bases identical to TRBD2. The ends lost 6 bases at V and 4 bases at J; junction bases unmatched: 7. The CDR3 totals 16 residues. CDR1 is MNHEY, CDR2 SVGEGT, per germline.

J is TRBJ1-6 and V is TRBV14; 8 nucleotides align to TRBD1. There are 14 residues in the CDR3. Germline CDR1 is SGHDN and CDR2 is FVKESK. The junction had 0 bases not matched to a gene; V was cut back by 1 base and J by 7 bases. The CDR3 reads CASSQGTGNSPLHF. The CDR3 DNA reads as TGTGCCAGCAGCCAAGGGACAGGGAATTCACCCCTCCACTTT.

This clone was detected once. The chain joins TRBV4-2 to TRBJ2-7; no clear D gene. CDR1 and CDR2 (germline): LGHNA, YNFKEQ. V gave up 0 bases and J gave up 2 bases, with 8 bases separating them. The CDR3 has 14 amino acids. The CDR3 region is CASSQELLAYEQYF. CDR3 bases: TGTGCCAGCAGCCAAGAGTTACTTGCCTACGAGCAGTACTTC.

This clone was counted a few times. The V call is TRBV19, the J call TRBJ1-5; D is possibly TRBD1 (5 bases). The CDR3 length is 18 residues. Germline V lookup: CDR1 LNHDA, CDR2 SQIVND (reference sequence). V lost 3 bases to trimming and J lost 0 bases, with 18 bases between them. The CDR3 protein is CASSIPTGYYHSNQPQHF. The CDR3 DNA sequence: TGTGCCAGTAGTATTCCTACAGGCTACTATCATAGCAATCAGCCCCAGCATTTT.

The rearrangement joins TRBV4-3 to TRBJ1-6, with D unresolved. CDR3 length equals 18 residues. Germline loops: CDR1 LGHNA, CDR2 YSLEER. Trimming pared 0 bases from V and 5 bases from J, leaving 17 bases between. The CDR3 bases are TGCGCCAGCAGCCAAGAAATAAGTTTAATCGGGGATAATTCACCCCTCCACTTT. Its protein is CASSQEISLIGDNSPLHF.

V and J are TRBV3-1 (or the pseudogene TRBV3-2) and TRBJ1-2, with 8 bases lining up with TRBD1. J lost 8 bases, V lost 4 bases, and 12 bases had no gene match. Germline V gene sequence: CDR1 LGHDT, CDR2 YNNKEL (reference sequence). The CDR3 length is 15 residues. CDR3 amino acids: CASSPTRGQLEGYTF. The CDR3 nucleotides read TGTGCCAGCAGCCCCACCAGGGGGCAGCTCGAGGGCTACACCTTC.

The genes are TRBV19 and TRBJ2-5; D is uncertain. In germline, CDR1 is LNHDA, CDR2 SQIVND (reference sequence). This CDR3 is 13 amino acids long. V lost 4 bases to trimming and J lost 5 bases, with 11 bases between them. In DNA, the CDR3 is TGTGCCAGTAGTACCCGATGGCGGGAGACCCAGTACTTC. Protein product: CASSTRWRETQYF.

The chain recombines TRBV5-6 with TRBJ1-1, with D tentatively TRBD1 (5 bases). The CDR3 spans 15 residues. Germline lookup yields CDR1 SGHDT and CDR2 YYEEEE. Trimming pared 1 base from V and 4 bases from J, leaving 14 bases between. The CDR3 region has the DNA TGTGCCAGCAGCTTGTTTCCTCAGGGATCCACTGAAGCTTTCTTT. It is translated as CASSLFPQGSTEAFF.

The genes are TRBV27 and TRBJ1-3; D is ambiguous. Germline V gives CDR1 MNHEY, CDR2 SMNVEV (reference sequence). Trimming took off 3 bases at V and 0 bases at J, with 9 bases between the two ends. The CDR3 is 15 residues long. Written as DNA, the CDR3 is TGTGCCAGCAGTTTTTGGGAGATCTCTGGAAACACCATATATTTT. Protein product: CASSFWEISGNTIYF.

The rearrangement joins TRBV2 to TRBJ2-5; the D gene is possibly TRBD1 (5 bases). Germline CDR1 reads SNHLY; CDR2 reads FYNNEI. Between the trimmed V and J ends, which lost 3 bases and 7 bases, there was a span of 12 bases. The length of the CDR3 is 13 residues. The CDR3 region has the DNA TGTGCCAGCAGTGACCAGAAGCAGGGGACCCAGTACTTC. As protein: CASSDQKQGTQYF.

This clone was observed a handful of times. V is TRBV14 and J is TRBJ1-1; no reliable D call. This CDR3 comprises 13 residues. In germline, CDR1 is SGHDN, CDR2 FVKESK. Trimming pared 5 bases from V and 7 bases from J, leaving 14 bases between. The DNA for the CDR3 is TGTGCCAGCAGCGTCACGAGCACCCTTGAAGCTTTCTTT. Translating gives CASSVTSTLEAFF.

The V and J genes are TRBV10-3 and TRBJ2-7; tentative D call: TRBD1 (6 bases). V dropped 2 bases and J dropped 0 bases, with 11 bases sitting between them. Germline CDR1 ENHRY, CDR2 SYGVKD. The CDR3 covers 15 residues. The CDR3 spells CAISEQGGSSYEQYF. CDR3 nucleotides: TGTGCCATCAGTGAGCAAGGGGGAAGCTCCTACGAGCAGTACTTC.

V and J are TRBV9 and TRBJ2-7, with 8 nucleotides matching TRBD1. Unmatched junction bases numbered 6, after V lost 4 bases and J lost 3 bases. Germline V gene lookup returns CDR1 SGDLS and CDR2 YYNGEE. There are 14 residues in the CDR3. CDR3 coding DNA: TGTGCCAGCAGCCCGGGACAGGCTCTCTACGAGCAGTACTTC. This sequence encodes CASSPGQALYEQYF.

The chain has TRBV5-8 and TRBJ1-6; perhaps TRBD1 as D (6 bases). Trimming took off 4 bases at V and 6 bases at J, with 17 bases between the two ends. CDR3 length equals 16 residues. CDR1 is SGHTS and CDR2 is YDEGEE in the germline V gene. CDR3 loop: CASSPDGGRVNSPLHF. The CDR3 region has the DNA TGTGCCAGCAGCCCCGACGGGGGGCGAGTTAATTCACCCCTCCACTTT.

This chain connects TRBV23-1 to TRBJ1-6; D is undetermined. TRBV23-1 is an open reading frame, and its role is uncertain. V lost 6 bases to trimming and J lost 0 bases, with 12 bases between them. The CDR3 has 16 residues. CDR3 coding DNA: TGCGCCAGCAGGGGGAGCTTGAGCTCCTATAATTCACCCCTCCACTTT. Translated, it gives CASRGSLSSYNSPLHF.

The V call is TRBV15, the J call TRBJ2-5; 7 bases fit TRBD2. Germline CDR1 reads LNHNV; CDR2 reads YYDKDF (reference sequence). The V and J ends lost 4 bases and 3 bases, in that order; junction bases with no gene match: 8. This CDR3 is 15 amino acids long. As DNA, the CDR3 is TGTGCCACCAGCAACCGAGGACTAGGAGAAGAGACCCAGTACTTC. Translating it yields CATSNRGLGEETQYF.

As concerns this clone: The sample has other DNA sequences that encode this CDR3 too. The chain combines TRBV5-6 with TRBJ1-2; D might be TRBD1 (6 bases). Germline assignment: CDR1 SGHDT and CDR2 YYEEEE. The CDR3 extends over 12 amino acids. V lost 4 bases and J lost 8, with 12 bases in between. The CDR3: CASSTHRDGYTF. CDR3 DNA: TGTGCCAGCAGCACGCACAGGGACGGCTACACCTTC. Complete variable domain (other parts from reference TRBV5-6 and TRBJ1-2): DAGVTQSPTHLIKTRGQQVTLRCSPKSGHDTVSWYQQALGQGPQFIFQYYEEEERQRGNFPDRFSGHQFPNYSSELNVNALLLGDSALYLCASSTHRDGYTFGSGTRLTVV.

The J gene is TRBJ1-1, the V gene TRBV27; 8 bases match TRBD1. This CDR3 region has 15 residues. With 6 bases clipped from V and 4 bases from J, the junction kept 10 bases outside the gene matches. Germline V gene lookup returns CDR1 MNHEY and CDR2 SMNVEV (reference sequence). The CDR3 DNA reads as TGTGCCAGCAGCCTACAGGGGGTTGGGGTCACTGAAGCTTTCTTT. Its translation is CASSLQGVGVTEAFF.

This chain links TRBV5-6 with TRBJ1-4; weak D call: TRBD1 (5 bases). Germline-derived CDR1 and CDR2 are SGHDT and YYEEEE. The CDR3 has 15 residues. Trimming removed 1 base at V and 3 bases at J, with 10 bases between. CDR3 sequence reads: CASSLTGGPNEKLFF. CDR3 in DNA: TGTGCCAGCAGCTTGACGGGGGGTCCTAATGAAAAACTGTTTTTT.

The chain recombines TRBV4-2 with TRBJ2-1; the match to TRBD1 covers 9 bases. V dropped 1 base and J dropped 5; count of bases not matched to a gene: 3. This CDR3 is built from 15 residues. From germline, CDR1 is LGHNA and CDR2 YNFKEQ. DNA for the CDR3: TGTGCCAGCAGCCAAGGGGGACAGGGTGACAATGAGCAGTTCTTC. The encoded protein is CASSQGGQGDNEQFF.

The chain joins TRBV4-3 to TRBJ1-6; the D gene is possibly TRBD1 (6 bases). V was pared by 0 bases and J by 6 bases, with 24 bases between. Germline V gene data show CDR1 as LGHNA and CDR2 as YSLEER. The CDR3 length is 20 residues. CDR3 nucleotide sequence: TGCGCCAGCAGCCAAGATGTCCCTACGGCGGACAGCCTGTTTAATTCACCCCTCCACTTT. Residues: CASSQDVPTADSLFNSPLHF.

The V call is TRBV9, the J call TRBJ2-3; 7 bases are shared with TRBD1. V gave up 2 bases and J gave up 10 bases; unmatched junction bases: 4. Germline assignment: CDR1 SGDLS and CDR2 YYNGEE. The CDR3 extends over 12 amino acids. The CDR3 loop reads CASSVTGVAQYF. CDR3 DNA sequence: TGTGCCAGCAGCGTCACAGGGGTGGCGCAGTATTTT.

V is TRBV7-2 and J is TRBJ1-2, with 7 bases aligning to TRBD1. The CDR3 consists of 15 residues. Germline V gene data show CDR1 as SGHTA and CDR2 as FQGNSA. Trimming took 5 bases from V and 6 from J; bases not matched to a gene: 12. CDR3 residues: CASSARRDSPHGYTF. Written as DNA, the CDR3 is TGTGCCAGCAGCGCACGTAGGGACAGCCCCCATGGCTACACCTTC.

This clone is a singleton in its sample. The chain uses TRBV29-1 and TRBJ2-1; 13 bases are shared with TRBD2. The CDR3 is 13 residues long. V lost 8 bases and J lost 12; bases outside the gene matches: 10. Germline lookup yields CDR1 SQVTM and CDR2 ANQGSEA. CDR3 sequence reads: CSTRLAGGFGQFF. DNA for the CDR3: TGCAGCACCAGACTAGCGGGGGGATTTGGGCAGTTCTTC.